Described below is a single T cell receptor beta chain sequence and its context. Its antigen remains unidentified. The germline CDR1 and CDR2 sequences are ENHRY and SYGVKD. The CDR3 length is 15 residues. With 6 bases clipped from V and 2 bases from J, the junction kept 9 bases outside the gene matches. A single record per CDR3 protein comes from TCRdb applying MiXCR to the reads. The top ten hold roughly an eighth of the sample, which has about 900,000 distinct CDR3 sequences, about a third seen once. This entry is derived from a study of T cell repertoires in cytomegalovirus infection. The wider study: Selection of CMV epitopes for the study included recently identified HLA-C-restricted and well-studied HLA-B-restricted ones.

Sequenced here: cultured CD8+ T cells from PBMCs, sampled from culture after CMV antigen stimulation. The chain is built from TRBV10-3 and TRBJ2-5, with 7 bases fitting TRBD1. This receptor was identified in a human donor in good health (CMV status not recorded). Some clones in this sample may be carry-over from other donors' samples. The CDR3 is CAIRAGTEIQETQYF. The CDR3, as DNA: TGTGCCATCAGAGCCGGGACAGAAATACAAGAGACCCAGTACTTC.